This TCR beta chain was captured in a study of regulatory T cells in long-lasting Graves disease. Regarding time point: newly diagnosed GD, antithyroid drugs for less than 3 months. PBMCs were the source of the RNA used for TCR sequencing. V lost 3 bases and J lost 3, with 14 bases in between. Germline V gives CDR1 SGHNT, CDR2 YENEEA. CDR3 size: 15 residues. This clonotype was picked up many times. Arm-PCR of CDR3 regions with iRepertoire HTBI primers generated TCR beta libraries. TCRdb called the multiplex PCR reads again in MiXCR, with one record for every CDR3 protein. The sample lists roughly 500,000 distinct CDR3 sequences; approximately 12% were seen once. The data also belong to a second study, concerning T cells in Graves' hyperthyroidism and ophthalmopathy. From that report: Onset of ophthalmopathy came a median approximately 6.5 months after the model predicted it.

This clonotype was sampled from a woman aged 25-40 years with Graves disease. This chain joins TRBV11-3 and TRBJ1-1; the D gene is possibly TRBD1 (5 bases). This material consisted of peripheral blood mononuclear cells (PBMCs), taken at new diagnosis, from a patient treated with antithyroid drugs. CDR3 sequence: CASSFRVRGYTEAFF. In nucleotides, the CDR3 is TGTGCCAGCAGCTTCAGGGTACGGGGTTACACTGAAGCTTTCTTT.